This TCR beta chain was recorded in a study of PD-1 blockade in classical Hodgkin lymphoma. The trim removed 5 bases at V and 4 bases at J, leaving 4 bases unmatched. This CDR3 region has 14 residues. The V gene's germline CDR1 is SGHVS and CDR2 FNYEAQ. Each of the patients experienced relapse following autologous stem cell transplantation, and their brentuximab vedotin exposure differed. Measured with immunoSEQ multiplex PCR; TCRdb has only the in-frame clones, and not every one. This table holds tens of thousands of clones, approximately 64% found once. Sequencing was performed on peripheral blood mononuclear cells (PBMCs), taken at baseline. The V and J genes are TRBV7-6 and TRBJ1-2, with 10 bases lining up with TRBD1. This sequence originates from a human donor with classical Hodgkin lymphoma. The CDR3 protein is CASSMDRGIYGYTF. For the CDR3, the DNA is TGTGCCAGCAGCATGGACAGGGGGATCTATGGCTACACCTTC. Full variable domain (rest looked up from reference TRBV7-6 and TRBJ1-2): GAGVSQSPRYKVTKRGQDVALRCDPISGHVSLYWYRQALGQGPEFLTYFNYEAQQDKSGLPNDRFSAERPEGSISTLTIQRTEQRDSAMYRCASSMDRGIYGYTFGSGTRLTVV.